This TCR beta chain was retrieved from a study of T cell responses to AZD1222 COVID-19 vaccine. Notes on the study in general: Increases in Spike-specific TCR breadth and depth were seen after two AZD1222 doses. No repertoire was sampled before or during the peak T cell response, only after it.

Libraries were prepared by immunoSEQ multiplex PCR; TCRdb keeps only in-frame clonotypes and omits some of them. The sample includes 100,000 to 150,000 clones, around 88% seen only once; the top ten take roughly 5%. CDR1 MDHEN and CDR2 SYDVKM come from the germline V gene. The CDR3 is 13 residues long. V lost 3 bases, J lost 2 bases, and 2 bases lay in between. As regards this clone: Antigen: not known.

The sequencing used peripheral blood, collected on day 0 of AZD1222 vaccination. J is TRBJ2-6 and V is TRBV28; D uncertain. This TCR derives from an adult in good health. CDR3 loop: CASSFPGANVLTF. The CDR3 DNA reads TGTGCCAGCAGTTTTCCTGGGGCCAACGTCCTGACTTTC.